The rows below give T cell receptor beta chains drawn from one sample of a study of monozygotic twins with inflammatory bowel disease. With the 5' RACE reads reprocessed, TCRdb shows one record per CDR3 protein and no DNA. Its table lists over 110,000 distinct CDR3 sequences. Specimen: blood. The origin of the receptors is a human donor with ulcerative colitis or Crohn's disease, or a healthy co-twin of an affected twin (not recorded which). CDR3s include the opening cysteine and the closing phenylalanine or tryptophan.

>TRBJ2-1|TRBV20-1|15
CSARDLGGNYNEQFF
>TRBJ2-1|TRBV6-2/TRBV6-3|12
CASSYLTQEQFF
>TRBJ2-3|TRBV5-1|16
CASSFGAGGGTDTQYF
>TRBJ2-2|TRBV30|13
CGMTGGKIGELFF
>TRBJ2-7|TRBV11-2|14
CASSLLAGGHEQYF
>TRBJ1-4|TRBV5-6|14
CASSPPGRNEKLFF
>TRBJ2-4|TRBV6-5|18
CASSYARQGSTAKNMQYF
>TRBJ1-5|TRBV5-1|13
CASSLDTNQPQHF
>TRBJ2-2|TRBV7-5|19
CISVPEACGNTINTGELFF
>TRBJ1-1|TRBV7-2|14
CASSFGQVGTEAFF
>TRBJ2-3|TRBV6-5|17
CASSYSTLAASTDTQYF
>TRBJ2-2|TRBV23-1|14
CASRRDRNTGELFF
>TRBJ2-7|TRBV7-9|15
CASSRERTGDYEQYF
>TRBJ2-7|TRBV18|14
CASSHGESSYEQYF
>TRBJ2-1|TRBV29-1|16
CSVEASRFGGYNEQFF